Described below is a single T cell receptor (beta chain) sequence and its context. Its antigen remains unidentified. Each sample yielded about 9.9 x 10^4 assayed TCR templates. TCRdb's copy holds only in-frame clones and misses some; the assay was immunoSEQ multiplex PCR. The profile shows about 100,000 clones, roughly 94% of them singletons. These data belong to a study of siplizumab effects on memory and regulatory T cells. Regarding the study as a whole: Naive T cells apparently outstripped memory cells in diversity and seemed major alloresponse contributors. Suppressive activity of Tregs proliferating in siplizumab cultures remained unconfirmed. Most proliferating CD4+ or CD8+ clones, roughly 80-96%, had no naive or memory assignment.

Germline CDR1 reads SGHNT; CDR2 reads YYREEE (reference sequence). The V end lost 0 bases, the J end lost 3 bases, and 12 bases lay between the germline ends. This CDR3 is 15 amino acids long. The specimen sequenced was Tregs sorted from blood. This TCR was recovered from a human donor in good health. This rearrangement joins TRBV5-4 to TRBJ2-5; possibly TRBD1 or TRBD2 for D (5 bases each). The CDR3 DNA reads as TGTGCCAGCAGCTTGGGGGGGACCCAGAAAGAGACCCAGTACTTC. It translates to CASSLGGTQKETQYF. The full variable domain, rest sourced from reference TRBV5-4 and TRBJ2-5, is ETGVTQSPTHLIKTRGQQVTLRCSSQSGHNTVSWYQQALGQGPQFIFQYYREEENGRGNFPPRFSGLQFPNYSSELNVNALELDDSALYLCASSLGGTQKETQYFGPGTRLLVL.